The entry below gives a single T cell receptor beta chain sequence along with its context. Its specificity is not known. These data originate in a study of CXCR3-negative and CXCR3-positive naive CD8 T cells. This CDR3 region has 15 residues. Germline CDR1 SQVTM, CDR2 ANQGSEA. UMI-labeled 5' RACE yielded the TRB cDNA libraries. TCRdb re-called the 5' RACE reads and shows each CDR3 protein once, DNA omitted. This sample lists 50,000 to 55,000 distinct CDR3 sequences; its ten largest clones have about 1.6%. Study-wide findings and caveats: High diversity, comparable across both naive subsets, contrasted with much lower diversity in memory CD8+ cells. Naive CXCR3-positive and CXCR3-negative cells shared similar TRBV-TRBJ usage, unlike memory cells.

This TCR was sampled from a human donor in good health. Some clones in this sample may be carry-over from other donors' samples. Sequencing used naive CXCR3- CD8+ T cells from blood. Subset defined: CD45RO-CCR7+CD27+CD95- naive CD8+ T cells lacking CXCR3 (TNR3-). The rearrangement joins TRBV29-1 to TRBJ2-3; TCRdb's assignment of TRBD1 cannot be checked, as there is no DNA. CDR3 sequence reads: CSVEPDRVSTDTQYF.